This T cell receptor (beta chain) was found in a study of CD8 T cells in ankylosing spondylitis (TCRdb year 2017). Study-level background: T cell receptor beta repertoires were profiled in healthy donors and ankylosing spondylitis patients so that disease-linked TCR variants could be found. Peripheral blood was sampled, and synovial fluid was also collected from ankylosing spondylitis patients. In total, the full study cohort was made up of approximately 99 healthy donors and more than 20 ankylosing spondylitis patients. Broader findings and caveats from the paper: A CD8+ phenotype was shown by the disease-linked clones, which were found at relatively low frequencies in peripheral blood. A TCR beta motif of about eight highly homologous amino acid variants appeared characteristic of blood from ankylosing spondylitis patients. Significant enrichment of the disease-linked clones was reported in matched synovial fluid samples from ankylosing spondylitis patients. Some TCR beta motif variants had previously been reported in synovial fluid and blood of reactive arthritis patients, which suggested common disease-initiation mechanisms.

On this clonotype: Its antigen specificity is not known. No per-base quality is available; no much larger clone lies one base away.

From the cysteine through the phenylalanine, the CDR3 covers 16 amino acids. Kept here is only the CDR3 DNA, which spans 48 bases and is read in frame from base 1. For CDR1 and CDR2, the germline V gene (reference sequence) lists LGHDT and YNNKEL. V is trimmed back by 0 bases and J by 7 bases, and the junction contains 7 bases that no gene match accounts for. The reads were generated on an Illumina HiSeq 2500. TCR beta libraries were prepared by quantitative 5'-RACE with molecular barcodes. The paper's processing steps were these. A new computational method based on a probabilistic model of VDJ rearrangement was used to identify disease-linked TCR variants. The public reads were run again by TCRdb, first through fastp at Q25 and then through MiXCR, and only productive beta chains were kept. Entries are consolidated by CDR3 protein sequence, retaining the most common genes and DNA. The V and J calls, along with clone size, are taken from TCRdb and not from the paper's own processing. This sample lists about 350,000 distinct CDR3 sequences; 20% to 25% were detected once. Clones ranked in the top ten supply 13% of the sample.

The TCR was taken from a male donor with ankylosing spondylitis or in good health (not recorded which). Sequencing was performed on blood, either unsorted or a sorted T cell fraction (not recorded which). The rearrangement joined TRBV3-1 to TRBJ2-2; TRBD1 matches 8 bases in the middle. CDR3 protein: CASSQDYPGGGGELFF. The bases read TGTGCCAGCAGCCAAGATTATCCAGGGGGCGGCGGGGAGCTGTTTTTT.